This T cell receptor (beta chain) was retrieved from a study of human T cells and chemical hapten exposure. Turning to the study itself: On 2 cm by 2 cm of upper inner arm skin, sensitization was performed with 2% DPC. Patients, a majority of them female, were diagnosed with alopecia areata, totalis or universalis.

Stated time point: pre-sensitization, week 0. The treatment here: therapeutic diphenylcyclopropenone sensitization with weekly scalp DPC. The CDR3 extends over 16 amino acids. CDR1 and CDR2 (germline): SEHNR, FQNEAQ (reference sequence). V lost 5 bases to trimming and J lost 2 bases; unmatched junction nucleotides: 8. TCRdb recomputed calls from the RACE reads with MiXCR, one row per CDR3 protein. The sample holds 300,000 to 450,000 distinct CDR3 sequences, approximately 5.8% seen once. With regard to this clonotype: The target antigen is unknown.

Study-wide findings and caveats: There was a positive correlation between PT1 expanded TCR counts and patch test score.

The V call is TRBV7-9, the J call TRBJ2-3, with 9 bases lining up with TRBD2. This TCR was recovered from a woman in her late teens or twenties with alopecia areata. Some clones in this sample may be carry-over from other donors' samples. The specimen was whole blood, collected in connection with sensitization to the hapten diphenylcyclopropenone (DPC). The CDR3 spells CASSLVAGDFTDTQYF. The DNA for the CDR3 is TGTGCCAGCAGCCTAGTAGCGGGAGATTTCACAGATACGCAGTATTTT.